Presented here are 20 T cell receptor beta chains from one specimen sequenced in a study of breast tumors, draining lymph nodes, adjacent tissues. The lymph nodes were axillary draining lymph nodes from breast cancer patients. Via MiXCR, TCRdb re-called the multiplex PCR reads, giving one row per CDR3 protein. The sample records fewer than 200,000 distinct CDR3 sequences, approximately 30% being singletons. Sequenced sample: axillary lymph node tissue. The receptors were sampled from a female donor with breast cancer. Some clones in this sample may be carry-over from other donors' samples.

This clonotype appeared many times. The chain employs TRBV19 and TRBJ1-2, with D unclear. V was pared by 1 base and J by 4 bases, with 10 bases between. CDR3 size: 14 residues. CDR1 and CDR2 (germline): LNHDA, SQIVND (reference sequence). The CDR3 is CASSIGQQTYGYTF. The CDR3 nucleotides are TGTGCCAGTAGTATAGGGCAACAAACCTATGGCTACACCTTC. The variable domain in full, with the rest retrieved from reference TRBV19 and TRBJ1-2, is DGGITQSPKYLFRKEGQNVTLSCEQNLNHDAMYWYRQDPGQGLRLIYYSQIVNDFQKGDIAEGYSVSREKKESFPLTVTSAQKNPTAFYLCASSIGQQTYGYTFGSGTRLTVV.

The table lists this clonotype with many counts. The chain employs TRBV5-1 and TRBJ2-5, with D perhaps TRBD1 (6 bases). Germline values: CDR1 SGHRS, CDR2 YFSETQ. This CDR3 comprises 16 residues. V lost 2 bases to trimming and J lost 4 bases, with 18 bases between them. The CDR3 sequence: CASSFSRGQVGETQYF. The CDR3 DNA sequence: TGCGCCAGCAGCTTCAGCAGGGGCCAAGTAGGAGAGACCCAGTACTTC.

This clonotype was recorded many times. The chain couples TRBV5-8 to TRBJ2-1, with 8 bases aligning to TRBD1. CDR3 length: 18 amino acids. J lost 4 bases, V lost 0 bases, and 12 bases had no gene match. Per the germline V gene, CDR1 is SGHTS and CDR2 is YDEGEE. The CDR3 nucleotides are TGTGCCAGCAGCTTGGCGCGACTACCGGGACAGGTGTACAATGAGCAGTTCTTC. Protein sequence: CASSLARLPGQVYNEQFF.

This clonotype was observed once. V is TRBV6-2 or TRBV6-3 and J is TRBJ1-5; D is perhaps TRBD1 (5 bases). There are 16 residues in the CDR3. Germline CDR1 MNHEY, CDR2 SVGEGT. V shed 6 bases and J shed 3 bases, with 18 bases lying between them. This chain's CDR3 is CASSQEFGGNNQPQHF. The CDR3 DNA is TGTGCCAGCAGCCAAGAGTTTGGGGGAAACAATCAGCCCCAGCATTTT.

The chain couples TRBV12-3 or TRBV12-4 to TRBJ2-1; D is ambiguous. This CDR3 has 13 amino acids. V was cut by 3 bases and J by 6 bases, with 9 bases left in between. The CDR3 is CASSFTRGNEQFF. For the CDR3, the DNA is TGTGCCAGCAGTTTTACGCGAGGCAATGAGCAGTTCTTC.

This chain links TRBV10-2 with TRBJ2-7; D is ambiguous. This CDR3 has 13 residues. Deletions cut 3 bases from V and 0 bases from J, with 6 bases between. Looked up from germline, CDR1 is WSHSY and CDR2 is SAAADI. CDR3 sequence: CASSDGSSYEQYF. CDR3 in DNA: TGCGCCAGCAGTGACGGTAGCTCCTACGAGCAGTACTTC.

This clonotype was seen ten or more times. The CDR3: CASSFSPYEQYF. The CDR3 DNA reads TGTGCCAGCAGCTTCTCGCCCTACGAGCAGTACTTC. The chain uses TRBV7-9 and TRBJ2-7, with no clear D. There are 12 residues in the CDR3. Trimming pared 3 bases from V and 2 bases from J, leaving 5 bases between. Germline lookup yields CDR1 SEHNR and CDR2 FQNEAQ (reference sequence).

The chain is built from TRBV20-1 and TRBJ2-4, with 13 nucleotides matching TRBD2. J lost 7 bases, V lost 6 bases, and 18 bases had no gene match. Germline values: CDR1 DFQATT, CDR2 SNEGSKA (reference sequence). The CDR3 has 18 amino acids. The CDR3: CSAATSGGSQFSGNIQYF. CDR3 nucleotides: TGCAGTGCCGCGACTAGCGGGGGGTCACAATTCTCGGGGAACATTCAGTACTTC.

There are many counts of this clonotype. The V call is TRBV7-2, the J call TRBJ2-1; D may be TRBD1 (6 bases). The CDR3 length is 15 residues. Trimming removed 5 bases from V and 2 bases from J, with 13 bases in between. CDR1 and CDR2 from the germline V gene are SGHTA and FQGNSA. The CDR3 here is CASSGLTGTYNEQFF. CDR3 nucleotide sequence: TGTGCCAGCAGCGGATTAACAGGGACCTACAATGAGCAGTTCTTC.

This clonotype was observed many times. The chain links TRBV6-6 to TRBJ2-1; D ambiguous. Germline V lookup: CDR1 MNHNY, CDR2 SVGAGI (reference sequence). The CDR3 spans 13 residues. Trimming took 5 bases from V and 3 from J, leaving 8 bases between them. The CDR3 DNA follows: TGTGCCAGCAGTCCGGAGCACTACAATGAGCAGTTCTTC. This gives the protein CASSPEHYNEQFF.

This clonotype was seen only a few times. This sequence may be a read error, since a much larger clone differs from it by one base. The chain links TRBV20-1 to TRBJ2-1; D possibly corresponds to TRBD2 (5 bases). This CDR3 is built from 15 residues. Germline assignment: CDR1 DFQATT and CDR2 SNEGSKA (reference sequence). V was trimmed by 5 bases and J by 0 bases, leaving 14 bases between them. The CDR3 DNA sequence: TGCAGTGCTGGAGGAAAGTACAGCTCCTACAATGAGCAGTTCTTC. Translated: CSAGGKYSSYNEQFF.

This clonotype was seen only once. The DNA is left out, because the CDR3 cannot be placed on it with certainty; the CDR3 is given as TCRdb lists it. The V gene is TRBV29-1, the J gene TRBJ2-1; TRBD2 reflects the table's D call only, with no check against the DNA. CDR1 is SQVTM, CDR2 ANQGSEA, per germline. The CDR3 region is 18 residues in length, termini included. Here the CDR3 reads CSVAPAAPPGSVNNEQFF.

This clonotype was detected only a few times. The CDR3 end shows no conserved phenylalanine or tryptophan, and so a read error is likely. The chain carries TRBV11-2 and TRBJ2-1, with D possibly matching TRBD2 (7 bases). V lost 6 bases to trimming and J lost 0 bases, with 9 bases between them. The germline V gene encodes CDR1 SGHAT and CDR2 FQNNGV. The CDR3 runs to 14 residues. The CDR3 sequence is CASSRGGSYNEQFL. The DNA of the CDR3 is TGTGCCAGCAGTAGGGGGGGCTCCTACAATGAGCAGTTCCTC.

This clonotype was detected ten times or more. The chain uses TRBV11-2 and TRBJ1-1, with unresolved D. Germline V gene lookup returns CDR1 SGHAT and CDR2 FQNNGV. V was trimmed by 0 bases and J by 3 bases, leaving 5 bases between them. CDR3 length: 13 residues. The CDR3 DNA is TGTGCCAGCAGCTTAGATGGATACACTGAAGCTTTCTTT. This encodes CASSLDGYTEAFF. The full variable domain, its missing parts supplied by reference TRBV11-2 and TRBJ1-1, is EAGVAQSPRYKIIEKRQSVAFWCNPISGHATLYWYQQILGQGPKLLIQFQNNGVVDDSQLPKDRFSAERLKGVDSTLKIQPAKLEDSAVYLCASSLDGYTEAFFGQGTRLTVV.

This clonotype was counted many times. The chain joins TRBV9 to TRBJ2-1, with D perhaps TRBD2 (6 bases). This CDR3 spans 15 amino acids. In germline, CDR1 is SGDLS, CDR2 YYNGEE. Trimming removed 2 bases from V and 4 bases from J, with 13 bases in between. Here the CDR3 DNA reads TGTGCCAGCAGCGTTGCGGGATTGGGTTACAATGAGCAGTTCTTC. Its translation: CASSVAGLGYNEQFF.

This clonotype was picked up a small number of times. The rearrangement links TRBV20-1 to TRBJ2-2; 12 positions match TRBD2. The CDR3 is made up of 17 amino acids. CDR1 is DFQATT and CDR2 is SNEGSKA in the germline V gene (reference sequence). Trimming cost V 3 bases and J 2 bases; bases outside gene matches: 7. CDR3 sequence: CSASVTSGGLNTGELFF. CDR3 in DNA: TGCAGTGCTAGTGTGACTAGCGGGGGCCTTAACACCGGGGAGCTGTTTTTT.

The chain joins TRBV24-1 to TRBJ2-5; 11 positions match TRBD2. The V gene's germline CDR1 is KGHDR and CDR2 SFDVKD. The CDR3 is 15 amino acids. Unmatched junction bases numbered 2, after V lost 3 bases and J lost 3 bases. This CDR3 is CATSDGTSGEETQYF. The CDR3 bases are TGTGCCACCAGTGATGGGACTAGCGGCGAAGAGACCCAGTACTTC.

With regard to this clonotype: A much larger clone lies a single base off, so this may be a read error. The chain uses TRBV5-5 and TRBJ2-7; D is tentatively TRBD1 or TRBD2 (5 bases each). V lost 9 bases to trimming and J lost 3 bases, with 22 bases between them. The germline gives CDR1 SGHKS, CDR2 YYEKEE (reference sequence). The CDR3 extends over 15 amino acids. For the CDR3, the DNA is TGTGCCAACACCGTGGGGGTGGAGATTTACTACGAGCAGTACTTC. Its protein is CANTVGVEIYYEQYF.

This clonotype appeared many times. The gene calls are TRBV7-8 and TRBJ2-5; possibly TRBD1 or TRBD2 for D (5 bases each). V was trimmed by 2 bases and J by 4 bases, leaving 11 bases between them. The germline V gene encodes CDR1 SGHVS and CDR2 FQNEAQ. CDR3 length equals 14 residues. DNA for the CDR3: TGTGCCAGCAGCTTAATACGGGGCGCAGAGACCCAGTACTTC. Its protein is CASSLIRGAETQYF.

The chain is built from TRBV7-2 and TRBJ1-5, with a tentative D call TRBD1 (5 bases). This CDR3 contains 18 residues. Germline CDR1 reads SGHTA; CDR2 reads FQGNSA. Trimming removed 1 base at V and 6 bases at J, with 22 bases between. The CDR3 DNA reads as TGTGCCAGCAGCTTAGTGGGATGGGGACTAGCGGGTTTTCAGCCCCAGCATTTT. It yields the protein CASSLVGWGLAGFQPQHF. Full variable domain (outside the CDR3, taken from reference TRBV7-2 and TRBJ1-5): GAGVSQSPSNKVTEKGKDVELRCDPISGHTALYWYRQSLGQGLEFLIYFQGNSAPDKSGLPSDRFSAERTGGSVSTLTIQRTQQEDSAVYLCASSLVGWGLAGFQPQHFGDGTRLSIL.